Below are 15 T cell receptor beta chains sequenced from a single sample in a study of cytomegalovirus exposure and HLA in healthy donors. Primers: 60 Vbeta forward and 13 Jbeta reverse. Libraries were prepared by immunoSEQ multiplex PCR; TCRdb keeps only in-frame clonotypes and omits some of them. The sample shows about 100,000 clones, 78% of them seen only once. The specimen was PBMCs. The source of these receptors is a woman aged 60 to 75 in good health and CMV-seronegative.

The chain is built from TRBV5-1 and TRBJ1-1, with TRBD1 matching over 7 bases. This CDR3 has 14 amino acids. V lost 4 bases and J lost 2; bases outside the gene matches: 5. Germline-derived CDR1 and CDR2 are SGHRS and YFSETQ. CDR3: CASSTRGSNTEAFF. The CDR3 DNA reads TGCGCCAGCAGCACCAGGGGGAGTAACACTGAAGCTTTCTTT.

This rearrangement joins TRBV5-4 to TRBJ2-5; D unresolved. V was clipped by 5 bases and J by 0 bases, with 8 bases between them. CDR1 is SGHNT, CDR2 YYREEE, per germline (reference sequence). CDR3 length: 13 residues. The CDR3 spells CASSLRHQETQYF. The CDR3 DNA reads TGTGCCAGCAGTCTGCGGCACCAAGAGACCCAGTACTTC.

The chain is built from TRBV12-5 and TRBJ2-5, with 7 bases that match TRBD1. The CDR3 loop spans 12 amino acids. V lost 5 bases to trimming and J lost 9 bases; unmatched junction nucleotides: 6. Per germline, CDR1 LGHNT and CDR2 FRNRAP. CDR3 residues: CASGKQGIAQYF. In DNA, the CDR3 is TGTGCTAGTGGTAAACAGGGGATTGCCCAGTACTTC.

CDR3 in DNA: TGTGCCAGCAGTGAATATACGGGGTATGGCTACACCTTC. Translated: CASSEYTGYGYTF. This chain uses TRBV25-1 with TRBJ1-2; D remains ambiguous. Trimming left V 0 bases short and J 5 bases short, with 7 bases between. From germline, CDR1 is MGHDK and CDR2 SYGVNS. The CDR3 totals 13 residues.

The V call is TRBV30, the J call TRBJ2-7, with 9 positions matching TRBD2. Trimming took 2 bases from V and 4 from J; bases not matched to a gene: 3. Per the germline V gene, CDR1 is GTSNPN and CDR2 is SVGIG (reference sequence). The CDR3 extends over 13 amino acids. CDR3 loop: CAWSTSGRYEQYF. CDR3 DNA: TGTGCCTGGAGTACTAGCGGGCGGTACGAGCAGTACTTC.

The J gene is TRBJ2-3, the V gene TRBV5-1; 7 nucleotides align to TRBD2. Trimming took 3 bases from V and 1 from J; bases not matched to a gene: 11. CDR3 length equals 17 residues. Germline V CDR1 and CDR2: SGHRS, YFSETQ. The CDR3 here is CASSSPQSGAGTDTQYF. As DNA, the CDR3 is TGCGCCAGCAGCTCGCCGCAAAGCGGGGCAGGCACAGATACGCAGTATTTT.

The CDR3 protein is CASSHGGSSYEQYF. The CDR3 nucleotides are TGTGCCAGCAGTCACGGTGGTAGCTCCTACGAGCAGTACTTC. This sequence joins TRBV2 and TRBJ2-7; D is unresolved. Germline CDR1 reads SNHLY; CDR2 reads FYNNEI. The CDR3 is made up of 14 amino acids. Trimming removed 5 bases at V and 0 bases at J, with 11 bases between.

The genes are TRBV14 and TRBJ1-2; a weak D match, TRBD1 (5 bases). Germline V gene sequence: CDR1 SGHDN, CDR2 FVKESK. V was pared by 1 base and J by 8 bases, with 20 bases between. This CDR3 contains 16 residues. The CDR3 here is CASSQVLGELRAGYTF. Written as DNA, the CDR3 is TGTGCCAGCAGCCAAGTTCTAGGGGAACTTCGTGCGGGCTACACCTTC.

V gene TRBV6-1 combines with J gene TRBJ1-1, with D maybe TRBD1 (6 bases). The germline V gene has CDR1 MNHNS and CDR2 SASEGT. V dropped 7 bases and J dropped 7 bases, with 22 bases sitting between them. The CDR3 consists of 15 residues. This chain's CDR3 is CASTQGRGLNLEAFF. The CDR3 nucleotides are TGTGCCAGCACCCAGGGGCGCGGATTAAATCTTGAAGCTTTCTTT.

This chain uses TRBV7-9 with TRBJ1-2; 7 bases map to TRBD1. V dropped 5 bases and J dropped 8; count of bases not matched to a gene: 5. Germline V gene lookup returns CDR1 SEHNR and CDR2 FQNEAQ (reference sequence). The CDR3 has 12 amino acids. DNA of the CDR3: TGTGCCAGCAGCCCGACAGGGAACGGCTACACCTTC. Residues: CASSPTGNGYTF.

The rearrangement uses TRBV7-2 and TRBJ2-7; TRBD2 matches 13 bases. Germline trimming cut 5 bases from V and 1 base from J; bases unmatched to any gene: 11. The CDR3 extends over 18 amino acids. Germline CDR1 SGHTA, CDR2 FQGNSA. The CDR3 DNA follows: TGTGCCAGCAGCCTATCGACTAGCGGGGGGACCTTTTCCTACGAGCAGTACTTC. This sequence encodes CASSLSTSGGTFSYEQYF.

V and J are TRBV7-2 and TRBJ2-4, with D possibly called TRBD1 or TRBD2 (5 bases each). This CDR3 contains 16 residues. Trimming took 5 bases from V and 0 from J, leaving 14 bases between them. Germline lookup yields CDR1 SGHTA and CDR2 FQGNSA. The CDR3 bases are TGTGCCAGCAGCATAGAGGGGTCGGTAGCCAAAAACATTCAGTACTTC. This encodes CASSIEGSVAKNIQYF.

This clone was seen more than once but under ten times. The J gene is TRBJ2-7, the V gene TRBV2, with TRBD2 as a possible D gene (6 bases). CDR1 is SNHLY, CDR2 FYNNEI, per germline. V dropped 7 bases and J dropped 3 bases, with 16 bases sitting between them. This CDR3 is built from 14 residues. The CDR3 DNA is TGTGCCAGCAAGGGACTGCGGGGTCGCTACGAGCAGTACTTC. Amino acids: CASKGLRGRYEQYF.

J is TRBJ2-1 and V is TRBV5-8; the D gene is possibly TRBD2 (6 bases). V lost 3 bases, J lost 3 bases, and 13 bases lay in between. The length of the CDR3 is 15 residues. Per the germline V gene, CDR1 is SGHTS and CDR2 is YDEGEE. CDR3 DNA sequence: TGTGCCAGCAGCTGGGTAGCGGCAGACTACAATGAGCAGTTCTTC. It is translated as CASSWVAADYNEQFF.

The chain uses TRBV28 and TRBJ1-4; 8 bases match TRBD1. Germline V CDR1 and CDR2: MDHEN, SYDVKM. Losses at the gene ends were 4 bases for V and 0 bases for J; bases not matched to a gene: 13. The CDR3 is made up of 19 amino acids. DNA for the CDR3: TGTGCCAGCAGTTCCCCGTTGGGGACAGGATCCTCAACTAATGAAAAACTGTTTTTT. This translates into CASSSPLGTGSSTNEKLFF.